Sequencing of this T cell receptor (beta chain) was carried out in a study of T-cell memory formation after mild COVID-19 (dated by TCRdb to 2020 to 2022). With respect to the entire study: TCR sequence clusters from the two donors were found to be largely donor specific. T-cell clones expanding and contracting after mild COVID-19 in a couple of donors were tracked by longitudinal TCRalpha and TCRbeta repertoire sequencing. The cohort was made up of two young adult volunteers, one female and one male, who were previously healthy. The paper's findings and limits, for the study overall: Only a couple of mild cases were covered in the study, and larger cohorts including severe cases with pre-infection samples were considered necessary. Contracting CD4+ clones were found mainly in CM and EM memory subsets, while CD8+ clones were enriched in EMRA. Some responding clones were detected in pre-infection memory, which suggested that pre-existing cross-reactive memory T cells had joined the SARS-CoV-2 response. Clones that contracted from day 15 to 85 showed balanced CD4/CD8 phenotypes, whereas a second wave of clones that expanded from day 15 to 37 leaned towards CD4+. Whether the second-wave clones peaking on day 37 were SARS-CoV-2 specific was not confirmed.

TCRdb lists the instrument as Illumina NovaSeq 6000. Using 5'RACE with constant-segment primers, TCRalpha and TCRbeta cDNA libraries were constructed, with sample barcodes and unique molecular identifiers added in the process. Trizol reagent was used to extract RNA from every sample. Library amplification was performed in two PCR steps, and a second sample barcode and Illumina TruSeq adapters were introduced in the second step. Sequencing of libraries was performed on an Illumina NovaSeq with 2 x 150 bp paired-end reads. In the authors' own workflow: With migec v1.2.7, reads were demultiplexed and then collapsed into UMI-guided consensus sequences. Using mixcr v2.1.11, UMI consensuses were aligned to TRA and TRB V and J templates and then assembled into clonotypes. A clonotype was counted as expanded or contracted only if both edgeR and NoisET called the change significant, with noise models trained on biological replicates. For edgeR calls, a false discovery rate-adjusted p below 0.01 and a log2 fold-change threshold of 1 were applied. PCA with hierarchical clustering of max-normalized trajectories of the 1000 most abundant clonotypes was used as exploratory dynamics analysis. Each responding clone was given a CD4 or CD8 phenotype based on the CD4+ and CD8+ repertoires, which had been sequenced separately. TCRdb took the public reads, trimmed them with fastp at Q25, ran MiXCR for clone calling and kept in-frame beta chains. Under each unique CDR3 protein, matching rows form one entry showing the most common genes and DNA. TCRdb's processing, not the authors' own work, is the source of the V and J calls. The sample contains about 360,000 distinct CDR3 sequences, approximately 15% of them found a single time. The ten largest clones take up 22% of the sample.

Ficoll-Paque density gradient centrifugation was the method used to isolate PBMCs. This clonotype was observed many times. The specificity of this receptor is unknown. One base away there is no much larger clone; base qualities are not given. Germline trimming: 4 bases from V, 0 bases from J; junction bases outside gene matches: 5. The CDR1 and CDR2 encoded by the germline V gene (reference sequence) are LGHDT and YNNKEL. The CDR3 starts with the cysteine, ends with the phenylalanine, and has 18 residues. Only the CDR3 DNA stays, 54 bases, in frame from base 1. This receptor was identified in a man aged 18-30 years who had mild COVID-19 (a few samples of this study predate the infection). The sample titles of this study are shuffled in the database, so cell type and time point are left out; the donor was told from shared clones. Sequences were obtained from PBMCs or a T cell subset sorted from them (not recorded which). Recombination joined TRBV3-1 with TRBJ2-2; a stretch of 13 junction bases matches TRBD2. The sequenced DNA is TGTGCCAGCAGCCCCGGACTAGCGGGGGTCTCGAACACCGGGGAGCTGTTTTTT. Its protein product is CASSPGLAGVSNTGELFF.